The rows below give T cell receptor beta chains drawn from one sample of a study of human T cells and chemical hapten exposure. TCRdb itself ran the RACE reads through MiXCR, one entry per CDR3 protein. The repertoire has 340,000 or so distinct CDR3 sequences, around 7% of them found once; the top ten carry 8.4%. The sequences come from whole blood, collected in connection with sensitization to the hapten diphenylcyclopropenone (DPC). These receptors all come from a woman in her late teens or twenties with alopecia areata. Some clones in this sample may be carry-over from other donors' samples. Each CDR3 is given without its conserved first and last residue. The order of the fields is clone size, V gene, D gene, J gene, CDR3 protein. The D gene is left open where the match is weak. Size is stated for part of the rows, as once, few or many counts, or as a class when the clone is expanded.

>NA|TRBV7-9|TRBD2|TRBJ2-1
ASSPPGLAGGHEQF
>many|TRBV6-6|NA|TRBJ1-5
ASIDSNQPQH
>few|TRBV4-1|TRBD2|TRBJ2-3
ASSLRTSGVSDTQY
>NA|TRBV10-3|NA|TRBJ1-1
ATAGSNTEAF
>few|TRBV7-2|TRBD2|TRBJ2-3
ASSSWTSGGPGVGTDTQY
>few|TRBV7-3|NA|TRBJ1-1
ASRDGMNTEAF
>many|TRBV7-2|TRBD2|TRBJ2-3
ASSLTLAGSLDTQY
>NA|TRBV12-5|NA|TRBJ2-7
ASGLDRHYEQY
>many|TRBV7-6|NA|TRBJ2-6
ASIPGPGANVLT
>many|TRBV7-2|NA|TRBJ2-3
ASSREFTDTQY
>many|TRBV7-2|NA|TRBJ2-1
ASSALTGLQTFEQF
>few|TRBV7-9|NA|TRBJ2-5
ASSSTDGPGETQY
>many|TRBV5-1|TRBD1|TRBJ2-2
ASSAGQVTGELF
>NA|TRBV28|NA|TRBJ2-3
ASSSGTPLEDTQY
>many|TRBV7-8|TRBD1|TRBJ1-5
ASSLRTGLSNQPQH
>many|TRBV28|NA|TRBJ2-3
ASRGTSSSTDTQY
>many|TRBV28|NA|TRBJ2-7
ASSPPLGYEQY
>few|TRBV6-2/TRBV6-3|TRBD1|TRBJ2-1
ASVTGGGNEQF
>NA|TRBV7-2|TRBD1|TRBJ1-5
ASSNQGARNQPQH
>NA|TRBV6-5|NA|TRBJ1-6
ASSYAGIAAVNNSPLH
>few|TRBV4-1|TRBD1|TRBJ1-2
ASSTLGQSGYT
>many|TRBV7-2|NA|TRBJ2-7
ASSSRPDSYEQY
>many|TRBV10-3|NA|TRBJ2-7
AIRSPEYHEQY
>few|TRBV10-3|NA|TRBJ2-4
AIAAGGVNIQY
>many|TRBV7-2|TRBD2|TRBJ2-5
ASKSGTSTQTQY
>many|TRBV29-1|NA|TRBJ2-3
SVGTGTDTQY
>NA|TRBV6-5|TRBD1|TRBJ2-2
ATLGVGQGVPTGELF
>NA|TRBV5-3|TRBD2|TRBJ2-7
ATKRGLAGGWSYEQY
>many|TRBV29-1|TRBD1|TRBJ2-5
SVLEGGASETQY
>NA|TRBV28|NA|TRBJ2-3
ASSLHQTSPGTDTQY
>NA|TRBV12-3/TRBV12-4|NA|TRBJ2-3
ASKTGVLDTQY
>few|TRBV10-3|TRBD1|TRBJ2-7
AISVPGQSTYEQY
>NA|TRBV7-9|NA|TRBJ2-3
ASSLAEGDTQY
>NA|TRBV7-2|NA|TRBJ1-2
ASSLELGGYT
>many|TRBV28|TRBD1|TRBJ2-7
ASSLWTGSGEQY
>few|TRBV2|NA|TRBJ1-2
ASRDLDKDT
>NA|TRBV20-1|TRBD1|TRBJ1-5
SAPPGTGSQPQH
>few|TRBV7-2|NA|TRBJ1-5
ASSARQGNQPQH
>few|TRBV20-1|NA|TRBJ1-1
SAPRQTNTEAF
>few|TRBV3-1|TRBD1|TRBJ1-1
ASSQADRQAF
>few|TRBV12-3/TRBV12-4|TRBD1|TRBJ1-1
ASSLFRTGPNTEAF
>many|TRBV4-2|NA|TRBJ1-1
ASSQGESEAF
>many|TRBV4-2|NA|TRBJ2-3
ASSLSPGGAPHDTQY
>many|TRBV4-2|NA|TRBJ2-1
ASSQGVTGAYNEQF